The next 5 T cell receptor beta chains were all read from a single sample in a study of T-cell reconstitution after alpha-beta-depleted transplantation in children (dated by TCRdb to the mid-2010s). In light of the paper, this sample's treatment or condition label describes: allogeneic hematopoietic cell transplantation with graft depleted of TCRalphabeta T cells and CD19 B cells. Receptor amplification or capture employed PCR. Instrument used: Illumina HiSeq 2500. Molecular barcoding was employed in the preparation of TCR libraries, with unique molecular identifiers being used to normalize TCRbeta repertoire quantification. The raw public data were reprocessed by TCRdb itself: fastp quality trimming at Q25, MiXCR clonotype calling, in-frame beta chains only. Every distinct CDR3 protein forms one entry, paired with its most common genes and DNA. Present in this sample are over 200,000 distinct CDR3 sequences, roughly a tenth of which were seen just once. The top ten hold 25% to 30% of the sample.

The material was PBMCs, obtained before TCRalphabeta/CD19-depleted stem cell transplant. These receptors all come from a child younger than two with acute myeloid leukemia, due to receive a stem cell transplant.

This clonotype occurred a few times. The V gene is TRBV20-1, the J gene TRBJ1-2, with D possibly TRBD1 on 5 matching bases. V lost 0 bases, J lost 14 bases, and 10 bases lay in between. The germline gives CDR1 DFQATT, CDR2 SNEGSKA (reference sequence). The CDR3 loop spans 10 amino acids. CDR3 DNA sequence: TGCAGTGCTAGAGATGTCCAGGGTACCTTC. It translates to CSARDVQGTF.

The table lists this clonotype with a few counts. This sequence joins TRBV7-2 and TRBJ2-7, with D tentatively TRBD1 or TRBD2 (5 bases each). Germline CDR1 SGHTA, CDR2 FQGNSA. Trimming stripped 5 bases from V and 3 bases from J, with 17 bases between. The CDR3 has 15 residues. The CDR3 loop reads CASSLTWDGDYEQYF. The CDR3, as DNA: TGTGCCAGCAGCCTAACCTGGGACGGTGACTACGAGCAGTACTTC.

The sample holds many counts of this clonotype. V gene TRBV10-3 combines with J gene TRBJ2-3, with 11 positions matching TRBD2. The V gene end was trimmed by 9 bases and the J gene end by 3 bases; junction bases not matched to a gene: 14. Germline CDR1 is ENHRY and CDR2 is SYGVKD. The CDR3 has 17 amino acids. CDR3: CAMNGGSGRARTDTQYF. The CDR3 DNA reads TGTGCCATGAACGGGGGTAGCGGGAGGGCCAGAACAGATACGCAGTATTTT.

This clonotype was found many times. The genes are TRBV3-2 and TRBJ2-1; the listed D gene, TRBD2, was not tested against the DNA. TRBV3-2 represents a pseudogene. The CDR3 loop spans 19 amino acids. Here the CDR3 DNA reads TGTGCCAGCAGCCAAGACGGGACTAGCGGATCCCTGCGTTCCAATGAGCAGTTCTTC. This translates into CASSQDGTSGSLRSNEQFF.

The chain has TRBV28 and TRBJ1-3; a weak D match, TRBD1 (5 bases). The CDR3 sequence is 17 residues long. The V gene's germline CDR1 is MDHEN and CDR2 SYDVKM. V was shortened by 6 bases and J by 7 bases, with 25 bases between the two germline ends. DNA for the CDR3: TGTGCCAGCAGCCATCTGCCGGGCCGAGGGGAGTGGAACACCATATATTTT. This translates into CASSHLPGRGEWNTIYF.